This T cell receptor beta chain appears in the sequencing data of a study of PD-L1 blockade in urothelial cancer. Overall study findings and caveats: Greater 3-week expansion of tumor-associated blood clones was recorded for durable-benefit patients.

The CDR3 sequence is 16 residues long. Germline loops: CDR1 SGHVS, CDR2 FQNEAQ. V was shortened by 5 bases and J by 1 base, with 17 bases between the two germline ends. In its sample, this clone was seen once. Its antigen is unknown. Time point indicated: pretreatment peripheral blood. Some clones are missing from TCRdb's copy, which holds only in-frame ones; the method was immunoSEQ multiplex PCR. Counted here are tens of thousands of clones, approximately 80% occurring once; the ten biggest clones make up 1.5% to 2%. The genes are TRBV7-8 and TRBJ1-1; possible D gene TRBD1, 6 bases. The sample was PBMCs, taken around atezolizumab (anti-PD-L1) treatment. The receptor's source is a man between 65 and 79 years old with urothelial cancer. Written as DNA, the CDR3 is TGTGCCAGCAGCCTCCTCGGGGGGCCCTCGAACACTGAAGCTTTCTTT. As protein: CASSLLGGPSNTEAFF.